The next 27 T cell receptor beta chains were all read from a single sample in a study of vaccination and CD4 T cells after COVID-19. At the Johns Hopkins FTIC core, DNA taken from cultured CD4+ T cells was sequenced by way of the Oncomine TCR Beta short-read assay. TCRdb used MiXCR to reprocess the PCR reads, holding one entry per CDR3 protein. The table records approximately 21,000 distinct CDR3 sequences, 40% to 50% of them present only once. Specified treatment: approximately nine-day PBMC culture with coronavirus spike peptide pools or control peptides (ViraFEST assay). Their recognized antigens are unknown. Material: cultured CD4+ T cells from blood. Every receptor here comes from a human donor with COVID-19.

V gene TRBV10-2 combines with J gene TRBJ1-5; no definite D call. Per germline, CDR1 WSHSY and CDR2 SAAADI. Trimming removed 4 bases from V and 11 bases from J, with 12 bases in between. The CDR3 consists of 12 residues. The CDR3, as DNA: TGCGCCAGCAGTGGGGAACGTTCGTCCCAGCATTTT. Translated: CASSGERSSQHF.

For the CDR3, the DNA is TGTGCCAGCTCACCACCGCCAGGAGTGAACACCGGGGAGCTGTTTTTT. Translated: CASSPPPGVNTGELFF. The chain links TRBV18 to TRBJ2-2; no clear D. The CDR3 sequence is 16 residues long. Between the trimmed V and J ends, which lost 0 bases and 1 base, there was a span of 9 bases. CDR1 and CDR2 (germline): KGHSH, LQKENI.

V is TRBV12-3 or TRBV12-4 and J is TRBJ2-3, with 13 bases identical to TRBD2. The CDR3 is 16 residues long. V gave up 5 bases and J gave up 5 bases; unmatched junction bases: 7. CDR3 nucleotides: TGTGCCAGCAGTGAACTAGCGGGGGGGCTGGGAGATACGCAGTATTTT. Translated, it gives CASSELAGGLGDTQYF.

J is TRBJ2-1 and V is TRBV5-4; no clear D gene. Trimming removed 0 bases at V and 3 bases at J, with 7 bases between. Germline V CDR1 and CDR2: SGHNT, YYREEE (reference sequence). The CDR3 has 14 residues. The CDR3 reads CASSLVGNYNEQFF. The CDR3 DNA is TGTGCCAGCAGCTTGGTAGGCAACTACAATGAGCAGTTCTTC.

The chain combines TRBV24-1 with TRBJ2-3; D may be TRBD2 (6 bases). The CDR3 is 15 residues long. Germline CDR1 and CDR2: KGHDR and SFDVKD. Trimming removed 8 bases from V and 1 base from J, with 15 bases in between. CDR3 loop: CATKPSGEGTDTQYF. The CDR3 DNA follows: TGTGCCACCAAACCCTCCGGGGAGGGCACAGATACGCAGTATTTT.

The chain carries TRBV20-1 and TRBJ1-5, with 7 bases lining up with TRBD1. The CDR3 totals 14 residues. Trimming took 5 bases from V and 3 from J; bases not matched to a gene: 7. Germline assignment: CDR1 DFQATT and CDR2 SNEGSKA (reference sequence). The CDR3 is CSAYDRDPNQPQHF. CDR3 bases: TGCAGTGCTTATGACAGGGATCCCAATCAGCCCCAGCATTTT.

This clonotype was detected once. The chain recombines TRBV5-4 with TRBJ2-1, with D uncertain. The CDR3 runs 15 residues. The V end lost 0 bases, the J end lost 5 bases, and 12 bases lay between the germline ends. Germline CDR1 reads SGHNT; CDR2 reads YYREEE (reference sequence). This chain's CDR3 is CASSLAATHNNEQFF. CDR3 DNA sequence: TGTGCCAGCAGCTTGGCCGCGACACACAACAATGAGCAGTTCTTC.

There are a few counts of this clonotype. This chain connects TRBV20-1 to TRBJ1-3; D unclear. Trimming shortened V by 0 bases and J by 0 bases, and 9 bases separated the two germline ends. This CDR3 is 15 amino acids long. Looked up from germline, CDR1 is DFQATT and CDR2 is SNEGSKA (reference sequence). CDR3 residues: CSARDRRISGNTIYF. The CDR3, as DNA: TGCAGTGCTAGAGATCGCAGGATCTCTGGAAACACCATATATTTT.

J is TRBJ1-1 and V is TRBV6-1, with no clear D. The CDR3 length is 12 residues. The germline V gene has CDR1 MNHNS and CDR2 SASEGT. Trimming took 5 bases from V and 1 from J, leaving 5 bases between them. CDR3 sequence: CASSRQNTEAFF. CDR3 in DNA: TGTGCCAGCAGTCGACAGAACACTGAAGCTTTCTTT.

This rearrangement joins TRBV6-5 to TRBJ1-6; maybe TRBD1 (5 bases). Deletions cut 0 bases from V and 0 bases from J, with 12 bases between. This CDR3 is 18 amino acids long. Germline V lookup: CDR1 MNHEY, CDR2 SVGAGI. CDR3 region: CASSYSRVLSSYNSPLHF. Written as DNA, the CDR3 is TGTGCCAGCAGTTACTCCAGGGTTTTAAGCTCCTATAATTCACCCCTCCACTTT.

The chain has TRBV5-4 and TRBJ1-1, with TRBD1 matching 7 bases. Germline V CDR1 and CDR2: SGHNT, YYREEE (reference sequence). The CDR3 length is 15 residues. The trim removed 3 bases at V and 4 bases at J, leaving 9 bases unmatched. The CDR3 spells CASSSTTGWSTEAFF. CDR3 coding DNA: TGTGCCAGCAGCTCTACGACAGGGTGGAGCACTGAAGCTTTCTTT.

This clonotype was counted a single time. The chain carries TRBV6-1 and TRBJ2-3; 7 positions match TRBD2. This CDR3 comprises 14 residues. Germline V CDR1 and CDR2: MNHNS, SASEGT. J gave up 0 bases and V 8 bases, and 5 bases lay outside the gene matches. CDR3 in DNA: TGTGCCAGCCGTCTCGGGGGGAGCACAGATACGCAGTATTTT. It codes for CASRLGGSTDTQYF.

There are a few counts of this clonotype. The chain couples TRBV30 to TRBJ1-2; the D gene is possibly TRBD1 (6 bases). Germline assignment: CDR1 GTSNPN and CDR2 SVGIG (reference sequence). The CDR3 has 13 residues. The V gene lost 0 bases and the J gene lost 7 bases, with 12 bases spanning the gap. CDR3 in DNA: TGTGCCTGGAGTGTAACAGGGAGGGGTGGCTACACCTTC. It yields the protein CAWSVTGRGGYTF.

A few counts support this clonotype. This rearrangement joins TRBV21-1 to TRBJ2-7; TRBD1, as called in the table, went unchecked against the DNA. TRBV21-1 has pseudogene status. CDR3 length: 15 amino acids. CDR3 in amino acids: CASSPRRGRPYEQYF. The DNA of the CDR3 is TGTGCCAGCAGCCCTCGAAGGGGGAGGCCCTACGAGCAGTACTTC.

This clonotype was observed a few times. The chain employs TRBV10-1 and TRBJ1-1, with D perhaps TRBD1 (5 bases). This CDR3 comprises 13 residues. The V end was cut by 0 bases, the J end by 8 bases, with 10 bases between. The germline CDR1 and CDR2 sequences are WNHNN and SYGVQD (reference sequence). The CDR3 is CASSESPGVEAFF. DNA for the CDR3: TGCGCCAGCAGTGAGTCCCCGGGGGTCGAAGCTTTCTTT.

This clonotype turned up a few times. The chain is built from TRBV27 and TRBJ1-1; D is ambiguous. CDR1 is MNHEY, CDR2 SMNVEV, per germline (reference sequence). V was trimmed by 2 bases and J by 1 base, leaving 8 bases between them. The CDR3 is 14 residues long. The CDR3 is CASSLGWANTEAFF. Written as DNA, the CDR3 is TGTGCCAGCAGTTTAGGTTGGGCGAACACTGAAGCTTTCTTT.

This rearrangement joins TRBV11-3 to TRBJ2-2; D may correspond to TRBD1 or TRBD2 (6 bases each). The germline V gene encodes CDR1 SGHNT and CDR2 YENEEA. The CDR3 is made up of 14 amino acids. Trimming removed 5 bases from V and 6 bases from J, with 13 bases in between. CDR3 in DNA: TGTGCCAGCAGCCTTGGGGGGCAGGCCGGGGAGCTGTTTTTT. Its translation is CASSLGGQAGELFF.

The rearrangement joins TRBV7-2 to TRBJ2-2; TRBD2 aligns across 13 bases. The germline V gene has CDR1 SGHTA and CDR2 FQGNSA. The CDR3 has 18 amino acids. V lost 5 bases and J lost 1; bases outside the gene matches: 7. CDR3 bases: TGTGCCAGCAGCGGGGGGACTAGCGGGGCGCAGAACACCGGGGAGCTGTTTTTT. The encoded protein is CASSGGTSGAQNTGELFF.

This clonotype was counted only a few times. The chain joins TRBV12-3 or TRBV12-4 to TRBJ1-5; D unresolved. This CDR3 is 16 amino acids long. Between the trimmed V and J ends, which lost 3 bases and 2 bases, there was a span of 14 bases. For the CDR3, the DNA is TGTGCCAGCAGTTTCGGACTCACGAGCGGCAATCAGCCCCAGCATTTT. Translating gives CASSFGLTSGNQPQHF.

This clonotype was seen only a few times. The chain has TRBV20-1 and TRBJ1-3; D not resolved. Germline V gene lookup returns CDR1 DFQATT and CDR2 SNEGSKA (reference sequence). This CDR3 spans 12 amino acids. The V gene lost 5 bases and the J gene lost 0 bases, with 5 bases spanning the gap. The CDR3 protein is CSAFSSGNTIYF. CDR3 bases: TGCAGTGCTTTCAGCTCTGGAAACACCATATATTTT.

This clonotype showed up just a few times. This sequence joins TRBV6-1 and TRBJ1-2; 8 nucleotides align to TRBD1. The V segment lost 1 base and the J segment 2 bases; nucleotides outside the gene matches: 0. The CDR3 sequence is 14 residues long. Germline CDR1 reads MNHNS; CDR2 reads SASEGT. CDR3 in DNA: TGTGCCAGCAGTGAAGGGACAGGGAACTATGGCTACACCTTC. This gives the protein CASSEGTGNYGYTF.

The chain carries TRBV5-1 and TRBJ1-2; 9 bases are a match to TRBD1. The CDR3 totals 14 residues. Germline CDR1 and CDR2: SGHRS and YFSETQ. The ends lost 0 bases at V and 5 bases at J; junction bases unmatched: 2. The CDR3 DNA is TGCGCCAGCAGCTTGGGGGACAGGGCGTATGGCTACACCTTC. Translation gives CASSLGDRAYGYTF. The variable domain in full, completed from reference TRBV5-1 and TRBJ1-2, reads KAGVTQTPRYLIKTRGQQVTLSCSPISGHRSVSWYQQTPGQGLQFLFEYFSETQRNKGNFPGRFSGRQFSNSRSEMNVSTLELGDSALYLCASSLGDRAYGYTFGSGTRLTVV.

This clonotype is labeled medium-sized. The V and J genes are TRBV28 and TRBJ2-7, with 8 bases that match TRBD2. Trimming took 5 bases from V and 3 from J; bases not matched to a gene: 12. This CDR3 has 16 residues. Germline CDR1 and CDR2: MDHEN and SYDVKM. The CDR3 sequence is CASSPPRGGLLYEQYF. The CDR3 DNA reads TGTGCCAGCAGTCCCCCACGGGGGGGTCTGCTCTACGAGCAGTACTTC.

This clonotype appeared a few times. V usage is TRBV10-3 and J usage is TRBJ2-3, with 10 bases aligning to TRBD1. Germline values: CDR1 ENHRY, CDR2 SYGVKD. J gave up 9 bases and V 6 bases, and 6 bases lay outside the gene matches. CDR3 length: 13 amino acids. CDR3 residues: CAISPGTGETQYF. For the CDR3, the DNA is TGTGCCATCAGCCCCGGGACAGGGGAAACGCAGTATTTT.

The chain links TRBV29-1 to TRBJ2-3, with D maybe TRBD2 (6 bases). The germline V and J ends were trimmed by 5 bases and 3 bases, with 9 bases remaining between them. In germline, CDR1 is SQVTM, CDR2 ANQGSEA. The CDR3 consists of 12 residues. The CDR3 spells CSVLEGTDTQYF. Written as DNA, the CDR3 is TGCAGCGTTCTGGAGGGGACAGATACGCAGTATTTT.

This chain uses TRBV6-1 with TRBJ1-3; tentative D call: TRBD1 (5 bases). V lost 5 bases and J 2 bases, leaving 7 bases between the germline ends. Germline V gene sequence: CDR1 MNHNS, CDR2 SASEGT. There are 13 residues in the CDR3. The CDR3 sequence: CASSRTPGNTIYF. CDR3 nucleotides: TGTGCCAGCAGTCGGACACCTGGAAACACCATATATTTT.

The J gene is TRBJ2-7, the V gene TRBV20-1, with TRBD1 matching over 10 bases. Germline loops: CDR1 DFQATT, CDR2 SNEGSKA (reference sequence). CDR3 length: 15 amino acids. Unmatched junction bases numbered 6, after V lost 3 bases and J lost 1 base. The chain's CDR3 is CSASRGTGASYEQYF. CDR3 bases: TGCAGTGCTAGTAGGGGGACAGGGGCGTCCTACGAGCAGTACTTC.